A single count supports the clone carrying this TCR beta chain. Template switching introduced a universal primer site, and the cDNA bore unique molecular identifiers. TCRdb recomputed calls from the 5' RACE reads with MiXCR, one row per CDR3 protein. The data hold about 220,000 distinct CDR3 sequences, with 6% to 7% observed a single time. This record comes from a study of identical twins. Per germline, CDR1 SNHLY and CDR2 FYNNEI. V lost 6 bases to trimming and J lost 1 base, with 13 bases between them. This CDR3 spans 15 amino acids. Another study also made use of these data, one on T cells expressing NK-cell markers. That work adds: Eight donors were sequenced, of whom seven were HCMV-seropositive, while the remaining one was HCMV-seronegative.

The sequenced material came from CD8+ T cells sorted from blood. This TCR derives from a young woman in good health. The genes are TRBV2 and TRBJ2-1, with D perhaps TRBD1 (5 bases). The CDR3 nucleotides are TGTGCCAGCAGGGCCCGACAGAATTCCTACAATGAGCAGTTCTTC. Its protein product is CASRARQNSYNEQFF.